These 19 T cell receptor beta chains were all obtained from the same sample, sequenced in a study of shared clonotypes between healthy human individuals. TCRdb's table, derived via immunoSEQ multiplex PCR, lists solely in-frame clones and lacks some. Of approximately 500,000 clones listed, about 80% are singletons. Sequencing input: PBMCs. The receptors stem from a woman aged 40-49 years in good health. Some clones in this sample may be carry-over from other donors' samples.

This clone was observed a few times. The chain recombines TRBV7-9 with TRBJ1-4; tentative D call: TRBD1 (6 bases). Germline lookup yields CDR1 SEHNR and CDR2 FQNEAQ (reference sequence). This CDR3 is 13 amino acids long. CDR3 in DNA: TGTGTAGTGGAGGGGGGCCCTAATGAAAAACTGTTTTTT. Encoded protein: CVVEGGPNEKLFF. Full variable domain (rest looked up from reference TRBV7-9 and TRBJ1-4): DTGVSQNPRHKITKRGQNVTFRCDPISEHNRLYWYRQTLGQGPEFLTYFQNEAQLEKSRLLSDRFSAERPKGSFSTLEIQRTEQGDSAMYLCVVEGGPNEKLFFGSGTQLSVL.

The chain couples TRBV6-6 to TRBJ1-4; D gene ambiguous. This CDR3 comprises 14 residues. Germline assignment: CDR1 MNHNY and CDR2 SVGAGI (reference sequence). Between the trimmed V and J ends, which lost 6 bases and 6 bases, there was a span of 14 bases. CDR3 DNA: TGTGCCAGCAGCCCTGACGGCCCAGATGAAAAACTGTTTTTT. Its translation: CASSPDGPDEKLFF.

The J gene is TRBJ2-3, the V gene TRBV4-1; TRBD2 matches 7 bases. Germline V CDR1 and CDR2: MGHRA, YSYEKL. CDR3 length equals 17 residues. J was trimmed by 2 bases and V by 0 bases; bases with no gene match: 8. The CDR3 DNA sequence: TGCGCCAGCAGCCAAGATCGGCTAGCGGAGACCACAGATACGCAGTATTTT. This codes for CASSQDRLAETTDTQYF.

CDR3 sequence: CSVVGGGEQFF. As DNA, the CDR3 is TGCAGCGTTGTTGGGGGAGGGGAGCAGTTCTTC. V is TRBV29-1 and J is TRBJ2-1; 7 bases align to TRBD2. Germline CDR1 SQVTM, CDR2 ANQGSEA. The CDR3 covers 11 residues. The V segment lost 4 bases and the J segment 10 bases; nucleotides outside the gene matches: 4.

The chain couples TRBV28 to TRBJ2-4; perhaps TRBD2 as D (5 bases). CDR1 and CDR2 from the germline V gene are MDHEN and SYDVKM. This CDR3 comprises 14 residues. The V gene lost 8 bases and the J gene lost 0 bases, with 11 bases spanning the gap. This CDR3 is CASRRAAAKNIQYF. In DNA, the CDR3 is TGTGCCAGCCGGCGGGCAGCAGCCAAAAACATTCAGTACTTC.

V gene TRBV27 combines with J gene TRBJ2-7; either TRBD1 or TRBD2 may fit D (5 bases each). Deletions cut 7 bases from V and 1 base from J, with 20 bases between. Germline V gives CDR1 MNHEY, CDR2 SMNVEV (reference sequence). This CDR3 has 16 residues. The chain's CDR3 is CASNTFGGARSYEQYF. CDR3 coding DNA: TGTGCCAGCAATACTTTTGGGGGAGCGAGGTCCTACGAGCAGTACTTC.

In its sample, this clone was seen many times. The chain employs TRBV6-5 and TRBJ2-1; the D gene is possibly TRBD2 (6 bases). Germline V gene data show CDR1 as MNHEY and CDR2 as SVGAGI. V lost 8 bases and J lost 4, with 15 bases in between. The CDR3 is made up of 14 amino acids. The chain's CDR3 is CASSASELYNEQFF. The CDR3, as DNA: TGTGCCAGCTCGGCTAGCGAGCTTTACAATGAGCAGTTCTTC.

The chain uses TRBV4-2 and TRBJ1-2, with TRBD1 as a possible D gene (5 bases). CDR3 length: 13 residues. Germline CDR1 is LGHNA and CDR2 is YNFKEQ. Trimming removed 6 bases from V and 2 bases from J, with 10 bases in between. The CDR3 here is CASSQGKNYGYTF. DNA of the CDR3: TGTGCCAGCAGTCAGGGAAAAAACTATGGCTACACCTTC.

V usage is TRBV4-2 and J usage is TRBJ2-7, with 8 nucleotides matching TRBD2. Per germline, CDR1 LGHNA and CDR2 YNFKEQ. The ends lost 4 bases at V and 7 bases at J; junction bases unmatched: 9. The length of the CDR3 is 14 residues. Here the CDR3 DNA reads TGTGCCAGCAGCCCCCTGTCGACTAGCGAAGAGCAGTACTTC. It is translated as CASSPLSTSEEQYF.

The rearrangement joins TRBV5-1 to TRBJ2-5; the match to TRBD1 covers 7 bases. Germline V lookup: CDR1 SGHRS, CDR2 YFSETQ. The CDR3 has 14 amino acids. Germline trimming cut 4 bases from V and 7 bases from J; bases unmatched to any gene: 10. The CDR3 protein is CASSVGDRDRTQYF. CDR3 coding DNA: TGCGCCAGCAGCGTGGGTGACAGGGACCGGACCCAGTACTTC. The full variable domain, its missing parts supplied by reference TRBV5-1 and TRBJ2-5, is KAGVTQTPRYLIKTRGQQVTLSCSPISGHRSVSWYQQTPGQGLQFLFEYFSETQRNKGNFPGRFSGRQFSNSRSEMNVSTLELGDSALYLCASSVGDRDRTQYFGPGTRLLVL.

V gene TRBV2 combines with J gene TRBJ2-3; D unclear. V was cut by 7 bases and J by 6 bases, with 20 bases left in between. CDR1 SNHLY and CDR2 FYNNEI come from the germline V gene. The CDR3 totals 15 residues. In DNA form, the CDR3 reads TGTGCCAGCACCCCGAGGCTTCCTCCGAGGGATACGCAGTATTTT. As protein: CASTPRLPPRDTQYF. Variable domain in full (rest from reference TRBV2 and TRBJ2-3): EPEVTQTPSHQVTQMGQEVILRCVPISNHLYFYWYRQILGQKVEFLVSFYNNEISEKSEIFDDQFSVERPDGSNFTLKIRSTKLEDSAMYFCASTPRLPPRDTQYFGPGTRLTVL.

As DNA, the CDR3 is TGTGCCAGCAGCCCCCAAGTAGCGGGAGCTTGGGGGGAGCTGTTTTTT. This codes for CASSPQVAGAWGELFF. The chain recombines TRBV13 with TRBJ2-2; TRBD2 aligns across 9 bases. CDR1 is PRHDT and CDR2 is FYEKMQ in the germline V gene (reference sequence). CDR3 length: 16 amino acids. V dropped 5 bases and J dropped 8; count of bases not matched to a gene: 12.

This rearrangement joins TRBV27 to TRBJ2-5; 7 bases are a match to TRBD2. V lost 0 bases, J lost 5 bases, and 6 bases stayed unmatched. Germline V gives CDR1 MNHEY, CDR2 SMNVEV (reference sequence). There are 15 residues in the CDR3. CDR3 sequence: CASSLSKAGRETQYF. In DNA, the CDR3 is TGTGCCAGCAGTTTATCCAAAGCGGGAAGGGAGACCCAGTACTTC.

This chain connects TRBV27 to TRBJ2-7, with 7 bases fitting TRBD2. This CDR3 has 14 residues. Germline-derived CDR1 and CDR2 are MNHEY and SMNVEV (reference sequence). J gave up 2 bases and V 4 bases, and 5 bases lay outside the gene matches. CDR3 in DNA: TGTGCCAGCAGTTACCAGCGGGGCACCTACGAGCAGTACTTC. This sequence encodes CASSYQRGTYEQYF.

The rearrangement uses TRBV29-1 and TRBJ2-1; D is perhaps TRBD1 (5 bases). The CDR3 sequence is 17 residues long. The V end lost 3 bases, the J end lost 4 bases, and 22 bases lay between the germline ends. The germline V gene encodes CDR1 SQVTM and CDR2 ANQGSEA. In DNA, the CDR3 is TGCAGCGTTGATGGGCGGACGTCTGGGGCCTCTTACAATGAGCAGTTCTTC. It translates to CSVDGRTSGASYNEQFF.

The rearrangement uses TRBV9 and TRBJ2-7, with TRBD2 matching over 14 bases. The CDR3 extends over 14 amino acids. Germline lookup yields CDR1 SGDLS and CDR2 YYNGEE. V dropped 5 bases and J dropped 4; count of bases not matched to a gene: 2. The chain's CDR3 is CASSRTSGRYEQYF. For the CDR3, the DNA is TGTGCCAGCAGTAGGACTAGCGGGAGGTACGAGCAGTACTTC. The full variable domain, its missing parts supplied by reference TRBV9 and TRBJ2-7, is DSGVTQTPKHLITATGQRVTLRCSPRSGDLSVYWYQQSLDQGLQFLIQYYNGEERAKGNILERFSAQQFPDLHSELNLSSLELGDSALYFCASSRTSGRYEQYFGPGTRLTVT.

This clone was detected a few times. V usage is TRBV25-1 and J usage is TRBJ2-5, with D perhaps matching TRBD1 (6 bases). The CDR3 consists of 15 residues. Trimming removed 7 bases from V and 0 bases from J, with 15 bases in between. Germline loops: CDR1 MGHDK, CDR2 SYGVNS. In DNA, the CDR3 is TGTGCCAGCAATGGTTTTGGGGACAACCAAGAGACCCAGTACTTC. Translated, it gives CASNGFGDNQETQYF.

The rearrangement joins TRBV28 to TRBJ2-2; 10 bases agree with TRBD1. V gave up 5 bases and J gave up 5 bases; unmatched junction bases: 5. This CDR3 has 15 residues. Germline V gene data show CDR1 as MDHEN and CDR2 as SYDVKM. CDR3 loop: CASSPDRGGTGELFF. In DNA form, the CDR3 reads TGTGCCAGCAGTCCGGACAGGGGGGGAACCGGGGAGCTGTTTTTT.

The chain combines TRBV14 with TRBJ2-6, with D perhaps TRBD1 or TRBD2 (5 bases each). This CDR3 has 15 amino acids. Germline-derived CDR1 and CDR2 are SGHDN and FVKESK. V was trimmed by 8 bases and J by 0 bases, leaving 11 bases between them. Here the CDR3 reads CASQGPNSGANVLTF. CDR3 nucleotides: TGTGCCAGCCAGGGACCCAACTCTGGGGCCAACGTCCTGACTTTC.